This entry describes one TCR beta chain. The germline gives CDR1 SGHVS, CDR2 FQNEAQ. J lost 1 base, V lost 0 bases, and 3 bases had no gene match. The CDR3 has 17 residues. The entry originates in a study of type 1 regulatory T cells. Study-level background: T-allo10 is an in vitro-generated, Tr1-enriched CD4 T cell product specific for alloantigen.

TCRdb fed the reads into MiXCR, producing one record per CDR3 protein. This repertoire shows about 100,000 distinct CDR3 sequences, roughly 31% found once; its top ten account for 2% to 2.5%. The clonotype originates from a human donor in good health. The sample comprised CD4+ T cells, either the whole sample or a sorted fraction (not recorded which). The chain recombines TRBV7-8 with TRBJ2-3; 11 bases are a match to TRBD2. CDR3 DNA sequence: TGTGCCAGCAGCTTAGCCGATAGCGGGAGGGGCACAGATACGCAGTATTTT. Its protein product is CASSLADSGRGTDTQYF.